The 2 T cell receptor beta chains presented below share a single source sample, sequenced in a study of shared clonotypes between healthy human individuals. Sequencing used immunoSEQ multiplex PCR; TCRdb keeps in-frame clones, though not all of them. The repertoire consists of about 2.1 million clones, with just over 90% occurring once and the leading ten covering less than 2%. Naive CD8 cells lacked CD45RO, underwent positive selection for CCR7 and left out terminally differentiated effector memory CD45RA+ cells. The sequencing input was naive CD8+ T cells from PBMCs. The receptors come from a man younger than 35 in good health. Some clones in this sample may be carry-over from other donors' samples.

This clone showed up just once. The V gene is TRBV27, the J gene TRBJ2-3, with D possibly TRBD2 on 5 matching bases. The CDR3 loop spans 12 amino acids. Trimming shortened V by 9 bases and J by 4 bases, and 11 bases separated the two germline ends. Germline CDR1 reads MNHEY; CDR2 reads SMNVEV (reference sequence). The CDR3 bases are TGTGCCAGTTCCCGGCGGGCAGATACGCAGTATTTT. Its translation: CASSRRADTQYF.

This clone turned up a few times. The chain recombines TRBV2 with TRBJ2-7; no reliable D call. This CDR3 has 13 residues. Germline CDR1 SNHLY, CDR2 FYNNEI. V gave up 0 bases and J gave up 3 bases, with 6 bases separating them. CDR3 bases: TGTGCCAGCAGTGAAGCGGTGATCTACGAGCAGTACTTC. Translated, it gives CASSEAVIYEQYF.